Below, 31 T cell receptor beta chains from the same sample are listed, as sequenced in a study of cytomegalovirus exposure and HLA in healthy donors (dated by TCRdb to 2016 to 2017). Receptor libraries were prepared by the immunoSEQ multiplex PCR assay. The multiplex PCR relied on a mix of 60 forward primers for TCR Vbeta segments and 13 reverse primers for TCR Jbeta segments. TCRdb's version of the immuneACCESS table is confined to in-frame rearrangements and falls short of the full clone set. An unresolved V gene accounts for under half of the shortfall where checked; the remainder is of unknown origin. Across this sample there are more than 80,000 clones, with around 64% seen only once. The ten largest clones take up about 3.5% of the sample. The sequencing input was PBMCs. The source is a man aged 60 to 69 in good health and CMV-seronegative.

This clone has only a few counts. This chain uses TRBV7-8 with TRBJ2-7, with D perhaps matching TRBD2 (5 bases). Germline-derived CDR1 and CDR2 are SGHVS and FQNEAQ. This CDR3 region has 15 residues. V shed 0 bases and J shed 4 bases, with 13 bases lying between them. Here the CDR3 DNA reads TGTGCCAGCAGCTTAGCCGGGGAAACCGGGTACGAGCAGTACTTC. Translating gives CASSLAGETGYEQYF.

The rearrangement uses TRBV6-5 and TRBJ1-2; D ambiguous. V lost 0 bases, J lost 6 bases, and 11 bases lay in between. The CDR3 sequence is 14 residues long. Germline V gene sequence: CDR1 MNHEY, CDR2 SVGAGI. The DNA for the CDR3 is TGTGCCAGCAGTTACTCTCGGGGTGGGGATGGCTACACCTTC. Its protein is CASSYSRGGDGYTF.

This CDR3 is CASRGGDTQYF. CDR3 DNA sequence: TGTGCCAGCAGGGGCGGGGATACGCAGTATTTT. The chain is built from TRBV7-9 and TRBJ2-3, with D maybe TRBD2 (5 bases). The CDR3 is 11 residues long. Germline V CDR1 and CDR2: SEHNR, FQNEAQ (reference sequence). The V gene lost 6 bases and the J gene lost 6 bases, with 7 bases spanning the gap.

There are many counts of this clone. This sequence joins TRBV2 and TRBJ1-1; D not certain. The CDR3 spans 11 residues. Trimming pared 5 bases from V and 7 bases from J, leaving 8 bases between. Per the germline V gene, CDR1 is SNHLY and CDR2 is FYNNEI. The CDR3 spells CASSRFSEAFF. CDR3 coding DNA: TGTGCCAGCAGTCGTTTCAGTGAAGCTTTCTTT.

The genes are TRBV19 and TRBJ1-5, with 7 nucleotides matching TRBD1. Germline CDR1 is LNHDA and CDR2 is SQIVND (reference sequence). The CDR3 runs 14 residues. The trim removed 3 bases at V and 7 bases at J, leaving 6 bases unmatched. The CDR3 protein is CASSMATGRQPQHF. CDR3 coding DNA: TGTGCCAGTAGTATGGCGACAGGGCGGCAGCCCCAGCATTTT.

This clone was observed a few times. The rearrangement links TRBV7-9 to TRBJ2-7; D perhaps matches TRBD2 (5 bases). V lost 5 bases, J lost 4 bases, and 12 bases lay in between. The length of the CDR3 is 13 residues. Germline V gene data show CDR1 as SEHNR and CDR2 as FQNEAQ (reference sequence). CDR3 residues: CASSPEGVYEQYF. CDR3 nucleotide sequence: TGTGCCAGCAGCCCAGAGGGCGTTTACGAGCAGTACTTC.

This clone was detected a few times. The rearrangement uses TRBV10-1 and TRBJ1-1; D not certain. Germline V gene data show CDR1 as WNHNN and CDR2 as SYGVQD (reference sequence). CDR3 length equals 13 residues. The V and J ends lost 4 bases and 6 bases respectively, with 12 bases between them. The CDR3 is CASSALQSSEAFF. For the CDR3, the DNA is TGCGCCAGCAGTGCTCTACAGTCATCTGAAGCTTTCTTT.

There are a few counts of this clone. This chain uses TRBV5-1 with TRBJ2-1; possible D gene TRBD1, 6 bases. Trimming cost V 2 bases and J 0 bases, with 12 bases left between them. Germline values: CDR1 SGHRS, CDR2 YFSETQ. CDR3 size: 16 residues. The CDR3 coding sequence is TGCGCCAGCAGCTTAGGACAGTTTGTCTCCTACAATGAGCAGTTCTTC. Translation: CASSLGQFVSYNEQFF.

The CDR3 DNA is TGTGCCAGCAGTTCGCCTAGAGGTGTTCAGCCCCAGCATTTT. Residues: CASSSPRGVQPQHF. This chain uses TRBV28 with TRBJ1-5; unclear D gene. Germline-derived CDR1 and CDR2 are MDHEN and SYDVKM. The CDR3 extends over 14 amino acids. Between the trimmed V and J ends, which lost 4 bases and 6 bases, there was a span of 13 bases.

This rearrangement joins TRBV5-4 to TRBJ2-7; 7 bases agree with TRBD2. The V gene's germline CDR1 is SGHNT and CDR2 YYREEE (reference sequence). The CDR3 is made up of 14 amino acids. Trimming at V came to 0 bases and at J to 3 bases, leaving 3 bases not matched to a gene. The CDR3 sequence is CASSLGAGIYEQYF. The CDR3 nucleotides are TGTGCCAGCAGCTTGGGAGCGGGAATCTACGAGCAGTACTTC.

Turning to this clone: At one of its ends the junction is not consistent with the germline gene, which may arise from a read error. The same CDR3 can be traced to other DNA sequences in this sample. This chain connects TRBV5-1 to TRBJ1-6; D possibly corresponds to TRBD1 (5 bases). The CDR3 spans 17 residues. Germline V gene lookup returns CDR1 SGHRS and CDR2 YFSETQ. The CDR3 sequence: CASSLFGGSSYNSPLHF. Here the CDR3 DNA reads TGCGCCAGCAGCTTGTTCGGGGGAAGCTCCTATAATTCGCCCCTCCACTTT.

The V and J genes are TRBV5-1 and TRBJ2-3; 10 bases fit TRBD1. There are 14 residues in the CDR3. Germline CDR1 SGHRS, CDR2 YFSETQ. The junction had 5 bases not matched to a gene; V was cut back by 4 bases and J by 6 bases. The CDR3, as DNA: TGCGCCAGCAGCAGGGGACAGGGGCTCGATACGCAGTATTTT. Amino acids: CASSRGQGLDTQYF.

J is TRBJ1-3 and V is TRBV21-1; whether TRBD1, the table's D call, matches the DNA was not checked. TRBV21-1 is classified as a pseudogene. The CDR3 is made up of 16 amino acids. CDR3 DNA sequence: TGTGCCAGCACCAAATCATACAGGGTTGCTGGAAACACCATATATTTT. Translating gives CASTKSYRVAGNTIYF.

This chain joins TRBV29-1 and TRBJ2-3, with D unclear. The CDR3 length is 12 residues. The germline V and J ends were trimmed by 4 bases and 0 bases, with 5 bases remaining between them. Germline V CDR1 and CDR2: SQVTM, ANQGSEA. CDR3 protein: CSVAQSTDTQYF. The CDR3 coding sequence is TGCAGCGTTGCGCAGAGCACAGATACGCAGTATTTT.

This clone was detected a few times. V is TRBV2 and J is TRBJ1-1; a possible D gene is TRBD1 (5 bases). Trimming removed 9 bases at V and 1 base at J, with 9 bases between. The germline CDR1 and CDR2 sequences are SNHLY and FYNNEI. The CDR3 sequence is 12 residues long. The CDR3 DNA follows: TGTGCCAGTAGGGGCCCGAACACTGAAGCTTTCTTT. Encoded protein: CASRGPNTEAFF.

This sequence joins TRBV11-3 and TRBJ2-2; TRBD1 might be the D (5 bases). The V end lost 5 bases, the J end lost 4 bases, and 14 bases lay between the germline ends. Germline CDR1 and CDR2: SGHNT and YENEEA. The CDR3 has 15 residues. The DNA of the CDR3 is TGTGCCAGCAGCCTCAAGGGGTGGATCACCGGGGAGCTGTTTTTT. Protein sequence: CASSLKGWITGELFF.

The chain uses TRBV19 and TRBJ1-2, with 7 nucleotides matching TRBD1. The CDR3 extends over 15 amino acids. CDR1 and CDR2 from the germline V gene are LNHDA and SQIVND (reference sequence). V lost 2 bases to trimming and J lost 2 bases; unmatched junction nucleotides: 5. DNA of the CDR3: TGTGCCAGTAGTATACGACAGGGAGGAAACTATGGCTACACCTTC. Translating gives CASSIRQGGNYGYTF.

The V and J genes are TRBV5-8 and TRBJ2-5; tentative D call: TRBD1 (5 bases). This CDR3 region has 15 residues. The V gene lost 4 bases and the J gene lost 2 bases, with 15 bases spanning the gap. CDR1 and CDR2 (germline): SGHTS, YDEGEE. CDR3 sequence (DNA): TGTGCCAGCAGCCCCAGGGTTACGTATCAAGAGACCCAGTACTTC. Its protein product is CASSPRVTYQETQYF.

V usage is TRBV29-1 and J usage is TRBJ2-7; possible D gene TRBD2, 5 bases. The CDR3 contains 13 residues. Germline values: CDR1 SQVTM, CDR2 ANQGSEA. Trimming cost V 2 bases and J 2 bases, with 10 bases left between them. This CDR3 reads CSVESGYPYEQYF. The CDR3 DNA is TGCAGCGTTGAAAGCGGTTACCCCTACGAGCAGTACTTC.

This clone was seen only a few times. The gene calls are TRBV5-1 and TRBJ2-1, with TRBD2 identical over 11 bases. With V trimmed by 3 bases and J by 0 bases, 14 bases remained unmatched. The CDR3 is 20 amino acids. The germline V gene has CDR1 SGHRS and CDR2 YFSETQ. The DNA for the CDR3 is TGCGCCAGCAGCTCGACCCCCAGACTAGCGGGGCGCAACTCCTACAATGAGCAGTTCTTC. It is translated as CASSSTPRLAGRNSYNEQFF.

The rearrangement links TRBV18 to TRBJ2-7, with D possibly being TRBD1 (6 bases). The V gene's germline CDR1 is KGHSH and CDR2 LQKENI. V lost 4 bases, J lost 7 bases, and 23 bases lay in between. This CDR3 comprises 16 residues. Written as DNA, the CDR3 is TGTGCCAGCTCACTCGGGACACCTACAGTCGGCGGGGAGCAGTACTTC. This codes for CASSLGTPTVGGEQYF.

The chain combines TRBV6-5 with TRBJ1-6; tentative D call: TRBD1 (5 bases). The CDR3 contains 15 residues. Trimming left V 0 bases short and J 4 bases short, with 7 bases between. Germline CDR1 is MNHEY and CDR2 is SVGAGI. As DNA, the CDR3 is TGTGCCAGCAGTTACTCGGGGCCATATAATTCACCCCTCCACTTT. Its translation is CASSYSGPYNSPLHF.

As to this clone: Other DNA sequences in the same sample also yield this CDR3. The chain couples TRBV5-1 to TRBJ2-1, with TRBD1 identical over 11 bases. V lost 1 base to trimming and J lost 4 bases; unmatched junction nucleotides: 4. The CDR3 has 16 residues. Germline assignment: CDR1 SGHRS and CDR2 YFSETQ. The CDR3 is CASSLTGTGGYNEQFF. DNA for the CDR3: TGCGCCAGCAGCTTGACCGGGACAGGGGGGTACAATGAGCAGTTCTTC.

This clone occurred a few times. Written as DNA, the CDR3 is TGTGCCACCAGCAGAGACATCATTGATACGCAGTATTTT. Its protein product is CATSRDIIDTQYF. The chain recombines TRBV15 with TRBJ2-3, with D hard to call. The CDR3 has 13 amino acids. V was shortened by 0 bases and J by 6 bases, with 7 bases between the two germline ends. Germline-derived CDR1 and CDR2 are LNHNV and YYDKDF (reference sequence).

The genes are TRBV9 and TRBJ1-1, with a tentative D call TRBD1 (5 bases). Germline CDR1 SGDLS, CDR2 YYNGEE. The CDR3 is 14 residues long. V shed 3 bases and J shed 5 bases, with 14 bases lying between them. CDR3 DNA sequence: TGTGCCAGCAGCGCGGACACCGGGGGGACTGAAGCTTTCTTT. Translated, it gives CASSADTGGTEAFF. The whole variable domain, filled in from reference TRBV9 and TRBJ1-1, reads DSGVTQTPKHLITATGQRVTLRCSPRSGDLSVYWYQQSLDQGLQFLIQYYNGEERAKGNILERFSAQQFPDLHSELNLSSLELGDSALYFCASSADTGGTEAFFGQGTRLTVV.

The chain links TRBV10-2 to TRBJ1-1, with D perhaps matching TRBD1 (5 bases). CDR1 is WSHSY and CDR2 is SAAADI in the germline V gene. The CDR3 spans 12 residues. V dropped 10 bases and J dropped 3 bases, with 12 bases sitting between them. The CDR3 DNA reads TGCGCCACCCGGGAGGGGTACACTGAAGCTTTCTTT. Amino acid sequence: CATREGYTEAFF.

The chain employs TRBV5-4 and TRBJ1-2; a possible D gene is TRBD1 (6 bases). The CDR3 is 14 amino acids. Trimming stripped 6 bases from V and 1 base from J, with 13 bases between. The germline V gene encodes CDR1 SGHNT and CDR2 YYREEE (reference sequence). The CDR3, as DNA: TGTGCCAGCAACAAAGACAGGCTTAACTATGGCTACACCTTC. It specifies CASNKDRLNYGYTF.

The rearrangement uses TRBV7-6 and TRBJ2-1, with TRBD2 as a possible D gene (5 bases). Germline assignment: CDR1 SGHVS and CDR2 FNYEAQ. This CDR3 is 14 amino acids long. Between the trimmed V and J ends, which lost 4 bases and 14 bases, there was a span of 21 bases. The CDR3 reads CASSSRAGDSVEFF. The CDR3 DNA reads TGTGCCAGCAGCTCCCGGGCCGGGGATAGCGTGGAGTTCTTC.

The rearrangement links TRBV2 to TRBJ2-1, with 7 nucleotides matching TRBD2. Trimming took 5 bases from V and 6 from J; bases not matched to a gene: 4. Germline values: CDR1 SNHLY, CDR2 FYNNEI. This CDR3 has 13 residues. CDR3 loop: CASSLERGNEQFF. CDR3 DNA: TGTGCCAGCAGTTTGGAGCGGGGCAATGAGCAGTTCTTC.

V is TRBV19 and J is TRBJ2-7; TRBD1 is a possible D gene (5 bases). CDR1 and CDR2 (germline): LNHDA, SQIVND (reference sequence). This CDR3 contains 13 residues. The ends were cut back, 5 bases at V and 3 bases at J, with 11 bases in the middle. The CDR3 loop is CASSGGHGYEQYF. As DNA, the CDR3 is TGTGCCAGTAGTGGCGGACACGGCTACGAGCAGTACTTC.

J is TRBJ2-3 and V is TRBV10-3, with TRBD2 identical over 7 bases. The V gene's germline CDR1 is ENHRY and CDR2 SYGVKD. This CDR3 contains 16 residues. Trimming at V came to 0 bases and at J to 2 bases, leaving 5 bases not matched to a gene. The CDR3 nucleotides are TGTGCCATCAGTGAGTCGGGGCGGGGGAACACAGATACGCAGTATTTT. Amino acids: CAISESGRGNTDTQYF.